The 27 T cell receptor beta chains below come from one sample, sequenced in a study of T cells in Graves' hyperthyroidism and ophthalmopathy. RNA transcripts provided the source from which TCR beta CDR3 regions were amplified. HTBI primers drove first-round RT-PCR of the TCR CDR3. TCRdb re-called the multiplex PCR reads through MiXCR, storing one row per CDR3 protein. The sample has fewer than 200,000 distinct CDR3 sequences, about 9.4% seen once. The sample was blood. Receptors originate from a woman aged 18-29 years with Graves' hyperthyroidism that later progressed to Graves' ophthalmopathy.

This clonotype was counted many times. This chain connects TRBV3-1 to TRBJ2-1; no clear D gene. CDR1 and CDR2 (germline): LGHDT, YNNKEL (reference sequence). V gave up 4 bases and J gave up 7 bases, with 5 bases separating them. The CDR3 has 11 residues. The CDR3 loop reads CASSLRNEQFF. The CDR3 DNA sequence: TGTGCCAGCAGCCTAAGGAATGAGCAGTTCTTC.

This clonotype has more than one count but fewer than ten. The CDR3 loop is CASSPLGQGGNSPLHF. CDR3 DNA: TGTGCCAGCTCACCACTGGGACAGGGTGGTAATTCACCCCTCCACTTT. V is TRBV18 and J is TRBJ1-6, with 9 bases matching TRBD1. V lost 1 base to trimming and J lost 6 bases; unmatched junction nucleotides: 4. CDR3 length equals 16 residues. Looked up from germline, CDR1 is KGHSH and CDR2 is LQKENI.

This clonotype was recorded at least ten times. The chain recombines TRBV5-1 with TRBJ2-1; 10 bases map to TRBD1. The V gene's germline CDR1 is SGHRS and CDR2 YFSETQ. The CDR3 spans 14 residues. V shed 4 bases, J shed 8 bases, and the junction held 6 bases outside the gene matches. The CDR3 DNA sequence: TGCGCCAGCAGCCGATCTGGGACAGGGGATGAGCAGTTCTTC. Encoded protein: CASSRSGTGDEQFF.

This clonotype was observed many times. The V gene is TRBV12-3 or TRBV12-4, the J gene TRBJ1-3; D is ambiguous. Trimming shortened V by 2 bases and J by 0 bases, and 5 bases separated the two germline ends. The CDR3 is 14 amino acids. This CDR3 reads CASSLRSSGNTIYF. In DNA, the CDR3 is TGTGCCAGCAGTTTACGGAGCTCTGGAAACACCATATATTTT.

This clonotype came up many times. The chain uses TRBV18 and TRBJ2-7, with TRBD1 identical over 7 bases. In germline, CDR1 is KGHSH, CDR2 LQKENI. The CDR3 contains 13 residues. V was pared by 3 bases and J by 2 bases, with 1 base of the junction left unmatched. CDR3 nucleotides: TGTGCCAGCTCACCGGGACAGACCTACGAGCAGTACTTC. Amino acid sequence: CASSPGQTYEQYF. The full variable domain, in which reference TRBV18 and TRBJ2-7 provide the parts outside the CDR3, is NAGVMQNPRHLVRRRGQEARLRCSPMKGHSHVYWYRQLPEEGLKFMVYLQKENIIDESGMPKERFSAEFPKEGPSILRIQQVVRGDSAAYFCASSPGQTYEQYFGPGTRLTVT.

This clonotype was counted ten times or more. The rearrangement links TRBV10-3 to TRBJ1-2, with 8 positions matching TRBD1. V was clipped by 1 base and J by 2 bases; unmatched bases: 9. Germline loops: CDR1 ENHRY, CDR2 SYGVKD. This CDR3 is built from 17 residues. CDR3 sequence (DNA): TGTGCCATCAGTGAGTTGGACGCAGGGGGCGGAAACTATGGCTACACCTTC. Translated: CAISELDAGGGNYGYTF.

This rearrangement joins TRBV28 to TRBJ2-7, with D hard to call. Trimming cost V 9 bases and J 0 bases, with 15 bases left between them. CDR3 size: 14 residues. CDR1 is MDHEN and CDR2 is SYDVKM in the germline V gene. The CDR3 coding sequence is TGTGCCAGTAATTGGATACAGAGCTCCTACGAGCAGTACTTC. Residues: CASNWIQSSYEQYF.

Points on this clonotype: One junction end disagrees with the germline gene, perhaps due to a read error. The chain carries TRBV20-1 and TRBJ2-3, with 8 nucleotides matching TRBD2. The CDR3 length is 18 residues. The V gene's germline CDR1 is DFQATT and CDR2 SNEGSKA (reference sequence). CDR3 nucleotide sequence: TGCAGTGCCACCCGCCGACGGGTAGCGGGACGGGGCACAGATACGCAATATTTT. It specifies CSATRRRVAGRGTDTQYF.

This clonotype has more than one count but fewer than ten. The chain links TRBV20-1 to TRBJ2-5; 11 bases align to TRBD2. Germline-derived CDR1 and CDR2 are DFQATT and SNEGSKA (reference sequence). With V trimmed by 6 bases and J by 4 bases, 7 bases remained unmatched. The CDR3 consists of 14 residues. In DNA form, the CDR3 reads TGCAGTGCCCCCGGGACTAGCGGAAGAGAGACCCAGTACTTC. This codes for CSAPGTSGRETQYF.

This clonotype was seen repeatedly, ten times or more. The chain's CDR3 is CATSDLQGSKAFF. CDR3 bases: TGTGCCACCAGTGATTTGCAAGGTAGCAAAGCTTTCTTT. J is TRBJ1-1 and V is TRBV24-1; D is undetermined. The germline V gene has CDR1 KGHDR and CDR2 SFDVKD. The CDR3 contains 13 residues. Trimming pared 0 bases from V and 9 bases from J, leaving 10 bases between.

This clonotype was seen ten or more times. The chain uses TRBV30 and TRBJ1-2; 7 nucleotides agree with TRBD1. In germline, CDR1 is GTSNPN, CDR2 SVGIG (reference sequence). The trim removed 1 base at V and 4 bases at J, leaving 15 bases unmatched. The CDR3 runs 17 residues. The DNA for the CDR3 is TGTGCCTGGAGTGAGGGGACAGTTATGGGTCATATCTATGGCTACACCTTC. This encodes CAWSEGTVMGHIYGYTF.

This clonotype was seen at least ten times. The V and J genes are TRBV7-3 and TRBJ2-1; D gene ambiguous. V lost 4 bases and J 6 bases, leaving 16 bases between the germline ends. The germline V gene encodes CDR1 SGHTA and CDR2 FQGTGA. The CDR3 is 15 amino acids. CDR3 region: CASSSQETGRNEQFF. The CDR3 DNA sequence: TGTGCCAGCAGCTCCCAGGAAACCGGGCGCAATGAGCAGTTCTTC.

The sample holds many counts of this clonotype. The CDR3 protein is CASSLGGFRGETQYF. The CDR3 DNA reads as TGTGCCAGCAGCTTAGGAGGGTTCAGAGGAGAGACCCAGTACTTC. The chain links TRBV11-3 to TRBJ2-5, with a weak D call TRBD2 (5 bases). Germline V gene lookup returns CDR1 SGHNT and CDR2 YENEEA. This CDR3 spans 15 amino acids. The V and J ends lost 1 base and 4 bases respectively, with 13 bases between them.

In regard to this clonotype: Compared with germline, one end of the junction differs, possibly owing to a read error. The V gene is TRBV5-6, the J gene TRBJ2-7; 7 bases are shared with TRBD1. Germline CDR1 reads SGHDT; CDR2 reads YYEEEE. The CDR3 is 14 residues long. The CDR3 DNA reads TGTGTCAGCAGAACATCAGGGGGCTCCTACGAGCAGTACTTC. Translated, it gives CVSRTSGGSYEQYF.

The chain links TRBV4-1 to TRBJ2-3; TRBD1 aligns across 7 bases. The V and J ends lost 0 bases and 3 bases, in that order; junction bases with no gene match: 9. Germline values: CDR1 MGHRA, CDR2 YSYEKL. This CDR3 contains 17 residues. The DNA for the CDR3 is TGCGCCAGCAGCCAAGATCGAGGGGGCGAGGTAACAGATACGCAGTATTTT. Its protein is CASSQDRGGEVTDTQYF.

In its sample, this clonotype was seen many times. This CDR3 reads CASSIAPVPMEAFF. CDR3 nucleotide sequence: TGTGCCAGTAGTATAGCGCCCGTGCCCATGGAAGCTTTCTTT. The chain couples TRBV19 to TRBJ1-1; D unclear. Germline V CDR1 and CDR2: LNHDA, SQIVND (reference sequence). With 1 base removed from V and 8 bases from J, the gap between germline ends came to 14 bases. This CDR3 spans 14 amino acids.

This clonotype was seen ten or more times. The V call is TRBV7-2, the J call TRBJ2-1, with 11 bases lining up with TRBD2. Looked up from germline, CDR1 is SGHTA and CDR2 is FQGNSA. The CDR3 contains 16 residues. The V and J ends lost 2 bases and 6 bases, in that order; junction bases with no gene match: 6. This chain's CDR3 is CASSLRLAGLPNEQFF. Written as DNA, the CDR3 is TGTGCCAGCAGCTTAAGACTAGCGGGGTTACCCAATGAGCAGTTCTTC.

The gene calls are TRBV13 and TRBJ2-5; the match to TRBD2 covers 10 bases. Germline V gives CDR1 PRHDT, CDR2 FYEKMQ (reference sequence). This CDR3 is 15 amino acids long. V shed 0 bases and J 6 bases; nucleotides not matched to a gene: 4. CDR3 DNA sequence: TGTGCCAGCAGCTTAGGACTAGCGGGAATTAAGACCCAGTACTTC. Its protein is CASSLGLAGIKTQYF. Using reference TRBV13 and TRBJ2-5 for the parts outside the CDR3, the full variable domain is AAGVIQSPRHLIKEKRETATLKCYPIPRHDTVYWYQQGPGQDPQFLISFYEKMQSDKGSIPDRFSAQQFSDYHSELNMSSLELGDSALYFCASSLGLAGIKTQYFGPGTRLLVL.

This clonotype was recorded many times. CDR3 bases: TGCAGTGCAGTAACGGGAGGTTACAATGAGCAGTTCTTC. As protein: CSAVTGGYNEQFF. The rearrangement joins TRBV20-1 to TRBJ2-1; 7 nucleotides line up with TRBD2. The CDR3 consists of 13 residues. Germline loops: CDR1 DFQATT, CDR2 SNEGSKA (reference sequence). V gave up 6 bases and J gave up 4 bases; unmatched junction bases: 6.

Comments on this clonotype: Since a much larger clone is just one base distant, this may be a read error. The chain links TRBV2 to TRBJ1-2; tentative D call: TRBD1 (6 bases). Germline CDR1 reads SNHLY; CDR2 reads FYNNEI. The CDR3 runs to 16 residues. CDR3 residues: CASSLNRVPQNYDYTF. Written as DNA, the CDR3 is TGTGCCAGCAGCCTCAACAGGGTTCCGCAAAACTATGACTACACCTTC.

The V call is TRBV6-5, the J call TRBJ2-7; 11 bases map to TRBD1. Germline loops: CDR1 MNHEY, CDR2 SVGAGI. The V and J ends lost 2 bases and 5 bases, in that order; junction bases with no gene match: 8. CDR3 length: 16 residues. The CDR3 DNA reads TGTGCCAGCAGTTACCCCCTCGGACAGGGGGCCGACGAGCAGTACTTC. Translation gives CASSYPLGQGADEQYF.

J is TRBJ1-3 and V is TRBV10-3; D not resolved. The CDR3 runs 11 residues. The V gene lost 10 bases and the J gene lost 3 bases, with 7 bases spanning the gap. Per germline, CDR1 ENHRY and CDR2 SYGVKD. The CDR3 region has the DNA TGTGCCACGACGAGTGGAAACACCATATATTTT. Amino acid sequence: CATTSGNTIYF.

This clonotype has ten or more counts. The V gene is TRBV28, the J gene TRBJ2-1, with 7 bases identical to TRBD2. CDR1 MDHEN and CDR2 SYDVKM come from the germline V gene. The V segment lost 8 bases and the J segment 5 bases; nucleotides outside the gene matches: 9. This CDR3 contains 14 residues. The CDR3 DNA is TGTGCCAGCCGAGGCAGCGGGGCAAACAATGAGCAGTTCTTC. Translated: CASRGSGANNEQFF.

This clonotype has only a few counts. The CDR3 nucleotides are TGCGCCAGCAGCCAAGTCCCCCCCCCGTCGGGACCGCGCAACTATGGCTACACCTTC. This sequence encodes CASSQVPPPSGPRNYGYTF. V and J are TRBV4-1 and TRBJ1-2; possible D gene TRBD1, 5 bases. This CDR3 is 19 amino acids long. Germline CDR1 reads MGHRA; CDR2 reads YSYEKL. V was shortened by 1 base and J by 2 bases, with 23 bases between the two germline ends.

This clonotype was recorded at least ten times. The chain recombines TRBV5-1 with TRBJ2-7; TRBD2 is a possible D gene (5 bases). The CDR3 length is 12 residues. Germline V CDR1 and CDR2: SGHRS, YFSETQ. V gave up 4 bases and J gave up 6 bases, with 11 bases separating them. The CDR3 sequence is CASSLERGEQYF. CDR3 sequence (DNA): TGCGCCAGCAGCCTGGAACGGGGCGAGCAGTACTTC.

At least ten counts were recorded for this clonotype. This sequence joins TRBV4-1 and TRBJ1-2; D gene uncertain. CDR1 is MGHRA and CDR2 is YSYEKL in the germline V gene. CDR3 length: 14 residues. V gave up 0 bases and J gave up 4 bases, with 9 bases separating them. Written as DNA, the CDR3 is TGCGCCAGCAGCCAAGATTCAAAGACCTATGGCTACACCTTC. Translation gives CASSQDSKTYGYTF.

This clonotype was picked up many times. DNA of the CDR3: TGTGCCAGCCGCCTCAGGTTGGCGGGAGGGCCCCATGATGAGCAGTTCTTC. This sequence encodes CASRLRLAGGPHDEQFF. The chain couples TRBV2 to TRBJ2-1; 9 bases are shared with TRBD2. Germline CDR1 SNHLY, CDR2 FYNNEI. The CDR3 covers 17 residues. With V trimmed by 8 bases and J by 8 bases, 19 bases remained unmatched. The whole variable domain, filled in from reference TRBV2 and TRBJ2-1, reads EPEVTQTPSHQVTQMGQEVILRCVPISNHLYFYWYRQILGQKVEFLVSFYNNEISEKSEIFDDQFSVERPDGSNFTLKIRSTKLEDSAMYFCASRLRLAGGPHDEQFFGPGTRLTVL.